This note documents a single T cell receptor (beta chain) sequence. Its antigen is unknown. No quality values exist for individual bases; no much larger clone is one base distant. Compared with germline, V lacks 6 bases and J lacks 2 bases; bases without a gene match: 3. CDR1 and CDR2, looked up from the germline V gene (reference sequence), are LNHDA and SQIVND. Including cysteine and phenylalanine, the CDR3 has 15 amino acids. The sequence is cut down to CDR3 DNA, 45 bases in frame from base 1. The cohort comprised hundreds of healthy bone marrow donors. All cohort members were sampled while nominally healthy, although unrecorded immune exposures were likely present. The donor was CMV seropositive and belonged to the group of more than 250 seropositive cohort members. Every donor gave a peripheral blood sample, and the peripheral blood mononuclear cells from that sample were used for TCR beta sequencing. The Qiagen DNeasy Blood Extraction Kit was used to extract genomic DNA from the blood cell samples.

This sample is drawn from a study of cytomegalovirus exposure and HLA in healthy donors (dated by TCRdb to the late 2010s). Background on the whole study: According to an earlier analysis of 587 of the donors, some 180 million T cells yielded 90 million to 140 million unique TCR beta sequences and roughly 280 Gb of sequence data. Donor age, sex, ethnicity and CMV serostatus were compiled together with the repertoire data. Approximately 310 gigabases of sequencing data and 70 million to 85 million unique TCR sequences were included in an early release covering about 700 HLA-typed donors. Rather than drawing on any new phenotypic data, the later analysis identified candidate immune exposures from TCR beta sequences and the way those sequences occurred across donors. A later genetic analysis used genome-wide SNP genotypes for about 60% of the roughly 670 donors, treating that subset as a discovery cohort. About 5 DR-DQ haplotypes were handled as single units for association and clustering, since linkage in the cohort was strong. Along with the approximately 650-subject first cohort, a separate validation cohort of over a hundred different subjects was used. High-throughput TCR immunosequencing, statistical association of individual TCRs with disease status, and machine learning were combined to predict cytomegalovirus infection status. Among around 400 genotyped donors of the cohort, an average of approximately 250,000 unique TCR beta nucleotide sequences were sequenced per donor, roughly 20% of them non-productive. The study profiled the T cell repertoires of under 700 subjects by immunosequencing and related them to cytomegalovirus serostatus. HLA typing included class I and class II loci at four-digit resolution. The number of typed donors differed by locus: roughly 620-640 for A, B, C, DRB1 and DQB1; approximately 530 for DQA1; around 610 for DPA1; and around 490 for DPB1. Among the roughly 410 genotyped donors, under 90% belonged to the genetic ancestry cluster associated with self-reported Caucasian donors. Every discovery cohort repertoire had been produced on one sequencing platform. The study aimed to test whether cataloging public T cell receptors could reveal signatures of past pathogen exposure. In a later analysis, previously published TCR beta repertoires from hundreds of donors were re-analyzed and high-resolution HLA genotyping was added so that TCR occurrence patterns could be studied. To decide whether each TCR beta V gene segment behaved as functional or pseudogenic, an earlier analysis of some 600 of the donors relied on high-throughput TCR beta sequencing. The study at large found these results: In a later genetic analysis, a missense DCLRE1C variant was associated with V-gene and J-gene trimming of TCR beta chains, and the association was replicated in an independent cohort. According to a later analysis, TCR association rates differed among HLA loci, with DRB1 alleles showing the most associated TCRs and HLA-C alleles showing the fewest. When HLA alleles, especially DR and DQ, strongly co-occurred, TCR associations were difficult to assign to individual alleles. Because HLA typing was unavailable for some donors at each locus, only the typed subset was used in association tests. Correlated functional status among segregating V segments might be attributable to linkage disequilibrium, but an unknown experimental factor could not be ruled out. Three of the identified cytomegalovirus-associated TCR beta chains were confirmed in vitro to be specific for cytomegalovirus antigens. The authors suggested that the approach could potentially be extended to other disease states and immunological phenotypes. The sequencing pipeline was judged likely to have produced a cluster of highly shared sequence variants as a technical artifact. A later analysis reported that several top co-occurrence clusters appeared linked to parvovirus B19, influenza, CMV and Epstein-Barr virus. Cytomegalovirus status was reported to be diagnosed by the classifier with high specificity and sensitivity in both the original and validation cohorts. Immune exposure information for the cohort was limited to CMV serostatus. In a later analysis, HLA-associated TCR beta chains were found to be more clonally expanded and to have lower generation probabilities than equally common non-associated chains. Some IMGT-functional V segments, including TRBV6-2 and TRBV6-3, could not be distinguished by the 87-base-pair reads and were therefore excluded. In a later analysis, most CMV-associated TCR beta chains were found to appear HLA-restricted, with HLA associations seemingly driven largely by CMV exposure. In the study, 150 to 200 TCR beta chains were listed as associated with cytomegalovirus. A later genetic analysis reported fewer N-insertions in productive TCRs among donors in an Asian-associated ancestry cluster than the roughly 700-donor mean. In a later analysis, some 17,000 TCR beta sequences were associated with specific HLA alleles at a false discovery rate of 0.05. In this cohort, only TCR beta chains were sequenced, and detectable features were limited by the absence of alpha or paired-chain data. In an earlier analysis of roughly 560 of the donors, most TCR beta V segments were observed in productive rearrangements about 90% or about 30% of the time, broadly matching IMGT annotations. A further reported finding was that TCR beta sequences accurately predicted the HLA-A and HLA-B alleles for most subjects in the first cohort. While some public TCRs were present in many individuals, most TCR sequences turned up only very rarely across donors. The earlier analysis of about 600 of the donors excluded roughly 16 rarely observed V segments, including chromosome 9 orphons, because counts were too low. Roughly uniform sequencing depth across donors was assumed in presence/absence analyses, although this assumption may not hold.

Library preparation was by the immunoSEQ multiplex PCR assay. A mixture of 60 forward primers for TCR Vbeta segments and 13 reverse primers for TCR Jbeta segments was used in the multiplex PCR. A multiplex PCR assay on genomic DNA amplified the CDR3 region of rearranged TCR beta genes. Amplified TCR beta libraries were sequenced as 87-base-pair reads on the Illumina HiSeq System. Per the source publication's procedure: In a later analysis, roughly 80 million unique TCR beta chains were counted across the 650 to 750 repertoires, and roughly 10 million of these chains were shared by at least two donors. A nearest-neighbor algorithm error-corrected the raw reads and collapsed the reads into unique sequences, merging closely related sequences to remove PCR and sequencing errors. Alignment of CDR3 sequences to IMGT reference sequences was used to assign V, D and J gene segments. For a sequence to be retained, at least a six-nucleotide match to both a V gene segment and a J gene segment was required. Rearrangements were classified as productive when the CDR3 lacked stop codons and remained in frame with V and J, and all other rearrangements were classified as non-productive. CDR3 was defined according to IMGT convention as the region running from the second conserved V-encoded cysteine to the conserved J-encoded phenylalanine. In an earlier analysis of 550 to 650 of the donors, sequences lacking an unambiguous match to a single V gene segment were excluded. In an earlier analysis of several hundred of the donors, V segments were called functional above 56.7% productive rearrangements and were called segregating when the between-donor standard deviation exceeded 5%. A statistical classification framework was built to diagnose cytomegalovirus status from the catalog of TCR beta chain sequences. In a later analysis, V and J genes were assigned by comparing TCR nucleotide sequences against IMGT/GENE-DB human TR gene sequences. In a later analysis, CDR3 sequences and most-parsimonious VDJ recombination scenarios were assigned using the TCRdist pipeline. In a later analysis, each TCR beta chain was defined by its CDR3 amino acid sequence together with its V-gene family, and reads without a unique V-gene family were excluded. A later analysis removed 550 to 650 highly shared, low-generation-probability nucleotide sequences to deal with suspected cross-contamination and a sequencing artifact. For each public chain, a later analysis derived a clonal expansion index from normalized ranks of inferred template counts within each repertoire. A later analysis computed generation probabilities with a VDJ recombination model fitted to out-of-frame rearrangements, and checked the results against IGoR. A later analysis scored TCR-TCR, TCR-HLA and TCR-CMV co-occurrence with hypergeometric tests, applying a repertoire-size bias correction to TCR pairs. In a later analysis, false discovery rates were estimated by permuting HLA or CMV assignments 20 times. In a later analysis, co-occurring TCRs were grouped with DBSCAN, and TCRdist sequence similarity was added when clustering was performed within HLA-allele-positive subsets. Co-occurrence clustering excluded repertoires with fewer than 30,000 or more than 120,000 public chains, plus five with anomalous nucleotide sharing. TCRdb holds this immuneACCESS table with in-frame rearrangements only. Some clones are missing; in checked studies, unresolved V genes explain under half, and the rest has no known cause. The DNA gave D and trimming, while V, J and clone size come from that table. In this sample the table shows 200,000 to 250,000 clones, around four fifths of which occur a single time. The ten largest clones take up around 2.9% of the sample.

This chain is built from TRBV19 and TRBJ1-3, with 11 central nucleotides matching TRBD1. The sample consisted of PBMCs. This receptor was identified in an older woman in good health and CMV-seropositive. The DNA reads TGTGCCAGTAGACCGGGACAGGGGGCTGGAAACACCATATATTTT. This gives the protein CASRPGQGAGNTIYF.